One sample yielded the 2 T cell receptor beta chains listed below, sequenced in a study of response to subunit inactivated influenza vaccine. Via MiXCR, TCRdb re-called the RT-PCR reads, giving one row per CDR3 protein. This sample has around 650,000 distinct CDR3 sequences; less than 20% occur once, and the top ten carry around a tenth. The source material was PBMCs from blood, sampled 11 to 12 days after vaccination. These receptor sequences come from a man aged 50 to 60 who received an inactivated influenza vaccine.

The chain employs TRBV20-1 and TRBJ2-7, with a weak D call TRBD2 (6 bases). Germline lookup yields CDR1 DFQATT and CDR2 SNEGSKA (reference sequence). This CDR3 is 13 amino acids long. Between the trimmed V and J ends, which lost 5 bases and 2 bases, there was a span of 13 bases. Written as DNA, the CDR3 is TGCAGTGCTCCGGGACTCGAGACCTACGAGCAGTACTTC. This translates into CSAPGLETYEQYF.

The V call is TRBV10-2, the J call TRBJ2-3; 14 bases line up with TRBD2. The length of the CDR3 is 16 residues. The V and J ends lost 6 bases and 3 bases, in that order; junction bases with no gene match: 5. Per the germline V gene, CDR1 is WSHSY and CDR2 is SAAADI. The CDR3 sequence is CASRRGLAGATDTQYF. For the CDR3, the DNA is TGCGCCAGCAGGAGGGGACTAGCGGGGGCTACAGATACGCAGTATTTT.